A single sample gave rise to the 10 T cell receptor beta chains below, sequenced in a study of shared clonotypes between healthy human individuals (dated by TCRdb to 2018 to 2020). The library was prepared using the immunoSEQ multiplex PCR assay. The table comes from immuneACCESS by way of TCRdb, which keeps in-frame sequences with V and J called. Part of the clones is missing from these tables; in studies checked, under half for an unresolved V gene and the rest for unknown reasons. For this sample the table gives approximately 980,000 clones, of which over 75% were detected only once. About 1.5% of the sample comes from the top ten. Sequencing used memory CD4+ T cells sorted from blood. The cell subset or site label, as the study defines it: CD45RA-negative fraction. All receptors derive from a man aged 18 to 30 in good health.

The chain is built from TRBV5-6 and TRBJ2-3; D not resolved. The CDR3 is made up of 12 amino acids. Germline V gene data show CDR1 as SGHDT and CDR2 as YYEEEE. V lost 1 base and J 11 bases, leaving 11 bases between the germline ends. CDR3 coding DNA: TGTGCCAGCAGCTTGCGGAAGGGCGAGCAGTATTTT. It translates to CASSLRKGEQYF. The full variable domain, in which reference TRBV5-6 and TRBJ2-3 provide the parts outside the CDR3, is DAGVTQSPTHLIKTRGQQVTLRCSPKSGHDTVSWYQQALGQGPQFIFQYYEEEERQRGNFPDRFSGHQFPNYSSELNVNALLLGDSALYLCASSLRKGEQYFGPGTRLTVL.

This sequence joins TRBV29-1 and TRBJ1-2; no clear D. Germline V gene sequence: CDR1 SQVTM, CDR2 ANQGSEA. The V gene lost 6 bases and the J gene lost 3 bases, with 11 bases spanning the gap. The CDR3 totals 12 residues. In DNA, the CDR3 is TGCAGCGTGGAGTTGCGGGACTATGGCTACACCTTC. It yields the protein CSVELRDYGYTF.

This clone showed up many times. The chain uses TRBV5-4 and TRBJ2-7, with 10 bases fitting TRBD1. CDR1 SGHNT and CDR2 YYREEE come from the germline V gene (reference sequence). The CDR3 sequence is 15 residues long. V dropped 3 bases and J dropped 5; count of bases not matched to a gene: 8. The CDR3 nucleotides read TGTGCCAGCAGCTCACCAGGGACAGGGGAGAACGAGCAGTACTTC. This translates into CASSSPGTGENEQYF.

This clone has more than one count but fewer than ten. The rearrangement uses TRBV11-2 and TRBJ2-2; D call uncertain. Germline V gene lookup returns CDR1 SGHAT and CDR2 FQNNGV. Trimming shortened V by 2 bases and J by 5 bases, and 15 bases separated the two germline ends. The CDR3 contains 16 residues. DNA for the CDR3: TGTGCCAGCAGCTTATGGGGTCCCGCCACTACCGGGGAGCTGTTTTTT. Translating it yields CASSLWGPATTGELFF.

The chain uses TRBV5-6 and TRBJ1-6; no reliable D call. The CDR3 sequence is 15 residues long. The V end lost 0 bases, the J end lost 3 bases, and 7 bases lay between the germline ends. CDR1 and CDR2 (germline): SGHDT, YYEEEE. The CDR3, as DNA: TGTGCCAGCAGCTTGGGGGAGTTCTATAATTCACCCCTCCACTTT. It is translated as CASSLGEFYNSPLHF.

This chain joins TRBV5-1 and TRBJ2-2; no clear D gene. V was shortened by 4 bases and J by 4 bases, with 11 bases between the two germline ends. Germline-derived CDR1 and CDR2 are SGHRS and YFSETQ. The CDR3 has 14 amino acids. This CDR3 reads CASSPASRTGELFF. CDR3 DNA sequence: TGCGCCAGCAGCCCGGCAAGTCGCACCGGGGAGCTGTTTTTT.

The rearrangement uses TRBV28 and TRBJ1-1; TRBD1 matches 9 bases. Trimming took 3 bases from V and 6 from J; bases not matched to a gene: 8. CDR1 MDHEN and CDR2 SYDVKM come from the germline V gene. The CDR3 has 15 residues. CDR3 DNA sequence: TGTGCCAGCAGTTTGGCCACAGGGGGCAAGGCTGAAGCTTTCTTT. Translation: CASSLATGGKAEAFF.

This clone was seen a single time. This chain connects TRBV5-6 to TRBJ2-3; 10 bases are a match to TRBD2. This CDR3 comprises 16 residues. Germline trimming cut 0 bases from V and 2 bases from J; bases unmatched to any gene: 3. Germline V CDR1 and CDR2: SGHDT, YYEEEE. DNA of the CDR3: TGTGCCAGCAGCTTGGTAACTAGCGGGAACACAGATACGCAGTATTTT. Translating gives CASSLVTSGNTDTQYF.

Concerning this clone itself: A read error is possible here, since a much larger clone lies one base away. V gene TRBV28 combines with J gene TRBJ1-2; D unresolved. The CDR3 totals 13 residues. CDR1 is MDHEN and CDR2 is SYDVKM in the germline V gene. V was clipped by 3 bases and J by 2 bases, with 7 bases between them. CDR3 protein: CASSFTGNYGYTF. CDR3 DNA: TGTGCCAGCAGTTTCACGGGGAACTATGGCTACACCTTC.

This chain joins TRBV7-9 and TRBJ2-7; 9 nucleotides line up with TRBD1. V was clipped by 5 bases and J by 8 bases; unmatched bases: 4. The CDR3 loop spans 12 amino acids. Germline assignment: CDR1 SEHNR and CDR2 FQNEAQ (reference sequence). CDR3 DNA sequence: TGTGCCAGCAGCCCCGGACAGGGGCAGCAGTACTTC. Amino acid sequence: CASSPGQGQQYF.